The clone carrying this TCR beta chain showed up just a few times. Its antigen is still unknown. The PCR had 60 Vbeta and 13 Jbeta primers. Sequencing used immunoSEQ multiplex PCR; TCRdb keeps in-frame clones, though not all of them. The profile shows around 170,000 clones, about 80% of them singletons. This sample is part of a study of cytomegalovirus exposure and HLA in healthy donors. Germline CDR1 reads KGHSH; CDR2 reads LQKENI. CDR3 length: 13 residues. Trimming removed 2 bases at V and 2 bases at J, with 5 bases between. Study-wide results and limits: An analysis was carried out later, and it reportedly showed fewer N-insertions in an Asian-associated ancestry cluster than the 666-donor mean.

The chain employs TRBV18 and TRBJ2-3; D remains ambiguous. The sequenced sample was PBMCs. The source is a woman aged 50 to 65 in good health and CMV-seronegative. CDR3 in amino acids: CASSPDTTDTQYF. The DNA for the CDR3 is TGTGCCAGCTCACCAGACACCACAGATACGCAGTATTTT.